Presented here are 20 T cell receptor beta chains from one specimen sequenced in a study of blood T cell repertoires in COVID-19. Assay used: immunoSEQ multiplex PCR; TCRdb lists only in-frame clones, some missing. The profile shows approximately 65,000 clones, around 80% of them singletons. Sequenced input: peripheral blood. The receptors here all came from a man at least 80 years old with acute or convalescent COVID-19.

The chain links TRBV19 to TRBJ1-1, with D maybe TRBD1 (5 bases). The CDR3 has 14 amino acids. Germline CDR1 is LNHDA and CDR2 is SQIVND (reference sequence). V dropped 10 bases and J dropped 0 bases, with 15 bases sitting between them. The DNA of the CDR3 is TGTGCCACTAAAGACAGAACCTTGAACACTGAAGCTTTCTTT. The encoded protein is CATKDRTLNTEAFF.

The CDR3, as DNA: TGTGCCAGCAGTTATAGTACTGAAGCTTTCTTT. Translated, it gives CASSYSTEAFF. The chain recombines TRBV6-2 or TRBV6-3 with TRBJ1-1; D unresolved. V was shortened by 3 bases and J by 5 bases, with 4 bases between the two germline ends. Per the germline V gene, CDR1 is MNHEY and CDR2 is SVGEGT. This CDR3 has 11 residues.

A single count supports this clone. This sequence joins TRBV7-2 and TRBJ2-3; TRBD2 is a possible D gene (6 bases). Trimming left V 5 bases short and J 4 bases short, with 16 bases between. The CDR3 has 15 amino acids. CDR1 and CDR2 (germline): SGHTA, FQGNSA. The CDR3 sequence: CASSRRWGDADTQYF. The CDR3 DNA follows: TGTGCCAGCAGCCGGAGGTGGGGGGATGCAGATACGCAGTATTTT.

The chain uses TRBV19 and TRBJ2-1; a weak D match, TRBD2 (5 bases). The germline V and J ends were trimmed by 0 bases and 10 bases, with 16 bases remaining between them. The CDR3 runs 15 residues. Germline V CDR1 and CDR2: LNHDA, SQIVND (reference sequence). CDR3 nucleotides: TGTGCCAGTAGTATAGATAGTGCTAGCCCGAGGGAGCAGTTCTTC. The encoded protein is CASSIDSASPREQFF.

A few counts support this clone. This chain links TRBV18 with TRBJ2-1; tentatively, D is TRBD2 (6 bases). Germline V gives CDR1 KGHSH, CDR2 LQKENI. This CDR3 contains 14 residues. The V end was cut by 8 bases, the J end by 4 bases, with 15 bases between. The CDR3 region is CASNPGLGYNEQFF. The CDR3 DNA reads as TGTGCCAGCAACCCGGGACTGGGTTACAATGAGCAGTTCTTC.

The genes are TRBV29-1 and TRBJ1-2, with D unclear. Per germline, CDR1 SQVTM and CDR2 ANQGSEA. This CDR3 has 10 residues. V lost 3 bases to trimming and J lost 7 bases, with 6 bases between them. CDR3 region: CSVDRGGYTF. For the CDR3, the DNA is TGCAGCGTTGATCGGGGTGGCTACACCTTC.

V and J are TRBV7-8 and TRBJ2-7; 11 bases agree with TRBD1. CDR1 and CDR2 (germline): SGHVS, FQNEAQ. The CDR3 runs to 15 residues. V shed 4 bases, J shed 4 bases, and the junction held 6 bases outside the gene matches. The CDR3 DNA reads TGTGCCAGCAGCTCCAGTGGGACAGGGGGTTACGAGCAGTACTTC. This sequence encodes CASSSSGTGGYEQYF. Variable domain in full (rest from reference TRBV7-8 and TRBJ2-7): GAGVSQSPRYKVAKRGQDVALRCDPISGHVSLFWYQQALGQGPEFLTYFQNEAQLDKSGLPSDRFFAERPEGSVSTLKIQRTQQEDSAVYLCASSSSGTGGYEQYFGPGTRLTVT.

This clone was recorded once. The chain is built from TRBV4-1 and TRBJ2-5, with 9 bases lining up with TRBD2. The germline gives CDR1 MGHRA, CDR2 YSYEKL. This CDR3 has 16 amino acids. The ends lost 1 base at V and 4 bases at J; junction bases unmatched: 7. The CDR3 spells CASSQAKSSGAETQYF. The DNA of the CDR3 is TGCGCCAGCAGCCAAGCGAAGTCTAGCGGGGCAGAGACCCAGTACTTC.

This chain joins TRBV5-1 and TRBJ1-2; D is ambiguous. V lost 3 bases and J 0 bases, leaving 15 bases between the germline ends. Germline V gives CDR1 SGHRS, CDR2 YFSETQ. The CDR3 consists of 16 residues. CDR3 in DNA: TGCGCCAGCAGCTCAGACGGAGAAGTATCTAACTATGGCTACACCTTC. It codes for CASSSDGEVSNYGYTF.

The chain uses TRBV5-1 and TRBJ1-4; 11 bases agree with TRBD1. The J segment lost 7 bases and the V segment lost 5 bases, leaving 7 bases of the junction unmatched. Per germline, CDR1 SGHRS and CDR2 YFSETQ. This CDR3 has 15 residues. CDR3 in DNA: TGCGCCAGCAGAAGGGACGGGACAGGGGGTGAAAAACTGTTTTTT. Its protein is CASRRDGTGGEKLFF.

V is TRBV5-1 and J is TRBJ2-1; no reliable D call. There are 14 residues in the CDR3. Per germline, CDR1 SGHRS and CDR2 YFSETQ. The V end lost 4 bases, the J end lost 2 bases, and 10 bases lay between the germline ends. CDR3 residues: CASSPSRAYNEQFF. In nucleotides, the CDR3 is TGCGCCAGCAGCCCCTCTAGAGCCTACAATGAGCAGTTCTTC.

This chain joins TRBV7-9 and TRBJ1-2, with D possibly being TRBD1 (5 bases). Germline-derived CDR1 and CDR2 are SEHNR and FQNEAQ (reference sequence). Trimming took off 2 bases at V and 2 bases at J, with 12 bases between the two ends. The CDR3 totals 15 residues. CDR3 amino acids: CASSLQGSENYGYTF. DNA for the CDR3: TGTGCCAGCAGCTTACAGGGTTCGGAGAACTATGGCTACACCTTC.

The chain is built from TRBV13 and TRBJ1-2; 11 nucleotides line up with TRBD1. V trimming: 5 bases; J trimming: 5 bases; junction bases outside the gene matches: 4. Germline values: CDR1 PRHDT, CDR2 FYEKMQ (reference sequence). The CDR3 spans 14 residues. As DNA, the CDR3 is TGTGCCAGCAGCAGGGACAGGGGGGAGTATGGCTACACCTTC. Its translation is CASSRDRGEYGYTF.

The table lists this clone with a few counts. The chain employs TRBV28 and TRBJ2-7; 11 nucleotides align to TRBD2. CDR3 size: 14 residues. Germline V CDR1 and CDR2: MDHEN, SYDVKM. With V trimmed by 5 bases and J by 2 bases, 2 bases remained unmatched. The CDR3 spells CASSVAGGTYEQYF. The CDR3 DNA is TGTGCCAGCAGTGTAGCGGGAGGGACCTACGAGCAGTACTTC.

This clone was seen just once. The chain uses TRBV7-9 and TRBJ2-7; 10 positions match TRBD2. Germline CDR1 and CDR2: SEHNR and FQNEAQ (reference sequence). V gave up 5 bases and J gave up 5 bases; unmatched junction bases: 18. The CDR3 runs to 18 residues. The CDR3: CASSPSLPASGRTDEQYF. In nucleotides, the CDR3 is TGTGCCAGCAGCCCCTCCTTACCGGCTAGCGGGAGAACGGACGAGCAGTACTTC.

This chain connects TRBV5-1 to TRBJ1-3; D perhaps matches TRBD1 (5 bases). The CDR3 covers 14 residues. Trimming took 4 bases from V and 4 from J, leaving 12 bases between them. From germline, CDR1 is SGHRS and CDR2 YFSETQ. This chain's CDR3 is CASSEGPGGNTIYF. The CDR3 region has the DNA TGCGCCAGCAGCGAAGGTCCAGGGGGAAACACCATATATTTT.

This chain uses TRBV7-6 with TRBJ2-7, with TRBD2 as a possible D gene (5 bases). The CDR3 is made up of 15 amino acids. Germline V CDR1 and CDR2: SGHVS, FNYEAQ. The germline V and J ends were trimmed by 5 bases and 0 bases, with 14 bases remaining between them. CDR3 nucleotides: TGTGCCAGCAGCCCCTACGGGGAGTACTCCTACGAGCAGTACTTC. Amino acid sequence: CASSPYGEYSYEQYF.

This clone appeared a few times. The chain is built from TRBV6-2 or TRBV6-3 and TRBJ1-6; 8 bases align to TRBD1. This CDR3 contains 17 residues. Per germline, CDR1 MNHEY and CDR2 SVGEGT. J gave up 6 bases and V 2 bases, and 9 bases lay outside the gene matches. The chain's CDR3 is CASSYRAGGLGNSPLHF. Here the CDR3 DNA reads TGTGCCAGCAGTTACCGGGCAGGGGGCCTAGGTAATTCACCCCTCCACTTT.

This rearrangement joins TRBV25-1 to TRBJ2-1, with no clear D. Trimming stripped 3 bases from V and 8 bases from J, with 8 bases between. The CDR3 sequence is 12 residues long. Germline CDR1 is MGHDK and CDR2 is SYGVNS. In DNA form, the CDR3 reads TGTGCCAGCAGTGATCGTGGCTATGAGCAGTTCTTC. Translated, it gives CASSDRGYEQFF.

The table lists this clone with a count of one. The chain carries TRBV6-5 and TRBJ1-2, with 7 bases fitting TRBD1. Germline CDR1 is MNHEY and CDR2 is SVGAGI. Germline trimming cut 6 bases from V and 5 bases from J; bases unmatched to any gene: 9. The CDR3 totals 14 residues. The CDR3 here is CASSHQGQTYGYTF. Here the CDR3 DNA reads TGTGCCAGCAGCCACCAGGGACAGACATATGGCTACACCTTC.